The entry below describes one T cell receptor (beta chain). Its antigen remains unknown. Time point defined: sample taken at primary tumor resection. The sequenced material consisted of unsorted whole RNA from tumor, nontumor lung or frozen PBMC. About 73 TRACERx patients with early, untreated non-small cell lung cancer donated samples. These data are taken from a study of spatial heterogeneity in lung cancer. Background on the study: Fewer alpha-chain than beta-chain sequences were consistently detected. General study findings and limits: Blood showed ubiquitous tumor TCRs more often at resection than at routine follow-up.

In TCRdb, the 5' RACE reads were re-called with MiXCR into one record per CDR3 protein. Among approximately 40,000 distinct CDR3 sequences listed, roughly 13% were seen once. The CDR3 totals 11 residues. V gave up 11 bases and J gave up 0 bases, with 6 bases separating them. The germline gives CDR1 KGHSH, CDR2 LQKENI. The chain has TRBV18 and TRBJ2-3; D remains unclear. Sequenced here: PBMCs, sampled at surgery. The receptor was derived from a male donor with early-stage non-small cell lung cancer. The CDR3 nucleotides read TGTGCCTCCGGAAGCACAGATACGCAGTATTTT. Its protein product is CASGSTDTQYF.